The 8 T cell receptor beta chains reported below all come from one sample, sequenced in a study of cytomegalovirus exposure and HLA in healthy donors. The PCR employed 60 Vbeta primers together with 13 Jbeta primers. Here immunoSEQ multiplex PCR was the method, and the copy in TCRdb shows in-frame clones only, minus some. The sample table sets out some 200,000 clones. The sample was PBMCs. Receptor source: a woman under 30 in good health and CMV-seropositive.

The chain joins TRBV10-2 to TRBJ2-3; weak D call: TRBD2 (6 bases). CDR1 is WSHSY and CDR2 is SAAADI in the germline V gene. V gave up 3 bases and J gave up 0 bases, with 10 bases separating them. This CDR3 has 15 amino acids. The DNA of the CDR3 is TGCGCCAGCAGTGACGCGGGGACTAGCACAGATACGCAGTATTTT. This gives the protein CASSDAGTSTDTQYF.

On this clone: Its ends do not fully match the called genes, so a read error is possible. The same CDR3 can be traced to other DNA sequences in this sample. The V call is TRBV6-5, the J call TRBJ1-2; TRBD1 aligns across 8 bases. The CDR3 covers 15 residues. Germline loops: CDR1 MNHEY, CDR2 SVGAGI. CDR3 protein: CASSYSTGGDYGYTF. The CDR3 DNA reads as TGCGCCAGCAGTTACTCAACAGGGGGGGACTATGGCTACACCTTC.

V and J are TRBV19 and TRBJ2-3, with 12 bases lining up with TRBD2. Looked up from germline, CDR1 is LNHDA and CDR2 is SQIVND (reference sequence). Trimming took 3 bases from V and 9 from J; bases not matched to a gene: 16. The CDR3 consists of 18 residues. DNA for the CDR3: TGTGCCAGTAGTATCCTCGGGGAGCTAGCGGGGGGGACGGGAACGCAGTATTTT. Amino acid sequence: CASSILGELAGGTGTQYF.

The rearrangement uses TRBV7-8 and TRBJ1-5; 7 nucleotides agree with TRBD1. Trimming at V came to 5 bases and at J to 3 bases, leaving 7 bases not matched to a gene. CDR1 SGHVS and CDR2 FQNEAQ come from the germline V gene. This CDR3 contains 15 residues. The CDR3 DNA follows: TGTGCCAGCAGCACCTCGACAGGGTTCAATCAGCCCCAGCATTTT. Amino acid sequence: CASSTSTGFNQPQHF.

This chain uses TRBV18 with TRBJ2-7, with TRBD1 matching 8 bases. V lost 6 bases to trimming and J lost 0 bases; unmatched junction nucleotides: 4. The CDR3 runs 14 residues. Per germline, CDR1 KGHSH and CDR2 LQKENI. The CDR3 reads CASSPGQVSYEQYF. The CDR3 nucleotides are TGTGCCAGCTCCCCGGGACAGGTCTCCTACGAGCAGTACTTC. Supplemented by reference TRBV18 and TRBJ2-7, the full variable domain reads NAGVMQNPRHLVRRRGQEARLRCSPMKGHSHVYWYRQLPEEGLKFMVYLQKENIIDESGMPKERFSAEFPKEGPSILRIQQVVRGDSAAYFCASSPGQVSYEQYFGPGTRLTVT.

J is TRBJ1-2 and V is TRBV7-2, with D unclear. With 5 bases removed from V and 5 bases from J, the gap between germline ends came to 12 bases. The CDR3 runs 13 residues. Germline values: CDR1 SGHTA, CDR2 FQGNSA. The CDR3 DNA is TGTGCCAGCAGCCCCCTGACACAATATGGCTACACCTTC. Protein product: CASSPLTQYGYTF. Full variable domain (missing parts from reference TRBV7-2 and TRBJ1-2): GAGVSQSPSNKVTEKGKDVELRCDPISGHTALYWYRQSLGQGLEFLIYFQGNSAPDKSGLPSDRFSAERTGGSVSTLTIQRTQQEDSAVYLCASSPLTQYGYTFGSGTRLTVV.

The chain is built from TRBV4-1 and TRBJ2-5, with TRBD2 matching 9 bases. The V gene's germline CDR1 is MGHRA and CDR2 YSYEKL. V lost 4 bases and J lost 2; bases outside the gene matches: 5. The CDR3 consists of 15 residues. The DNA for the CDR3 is TGCGCCAGCAGCCGGAGGGCGGGGGGGCAAGAGACCCAGTACTTC. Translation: CASSRRAGGQETQYF.

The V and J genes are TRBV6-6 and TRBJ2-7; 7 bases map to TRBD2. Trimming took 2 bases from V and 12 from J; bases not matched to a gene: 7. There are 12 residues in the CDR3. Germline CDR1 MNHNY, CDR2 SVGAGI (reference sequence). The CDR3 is CASSYGREDPYF. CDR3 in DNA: TGTGCCAGCAGTTACGGACGGGAGGATCCGTACTTC.